Included here is one T cell receptor (beta chain) sequence, with context. The clone's antigen remains unknown. Within one base of it there is no much larger clone, and no base qualities were kept. All donors were healthy Caucasians. The twin cohort consisted of three pairs of female monozygotic twins, all aged about 18 to 30 years. Positive isolation kits from Invitrogen were used to isolate the CD4+ and CD8+ T cell populations. The data derive from a study of identical twins (dated by TCRdb to 2016 to 2018). Turning to the overall study: The study deep-sequenced TCR alpha and beta repertoires from monozygotic twins, unrelated adults of various ages and cord blood to test whether fetal clonotypes persist. Replicate twin experiments were performed at different times using different library preparation protocols to rule out contamination. The study at large found these results: Recombination models systematically underestimated out-of-frame TCR alpha sharing in monozygotic twins but agreed with sharing between unrelated individuals. Because the same donors could not be followed over many years, conclusions were based on cross-sectional statistical analysis. Abundant cord blood beta clonotypes carried fewer insertions; young adult naive repertoires showed a weaker similar trend, while memory repertoires showed none. Invariant T cells such as MAIT and iNKT could partly confound zero-insertion analyses, though diverse VJ usage argued against this for most clonotypes. Excess twin sharing in beta out-of-frame sequences was weaker because fewer shared sequences lowered the signal-to-noise ratio. Compared with coincidental sharing between unrelated individuals, out-of-frame TCR alpha sequences shared between twins showed an excess of sequences with low generation probability.

Libraries were prepared through 5' RACE. Reads for this sample came from an Illumina HiSeq 2000. Template switching added a universal primer binding site, and the final cDNA carried a unique molecular identifier that allowed TCR cDNA molecules to be counted accurately. First-strand cDNA for TCR alpha and beta chains was synthesized from specific primers in the conserved constant-segment region. To control for contamination, every cDNA library was double barcoded, receiving both a SMART-Mk sample barcode and Illumina barcodes. Two successive PCR steps introduced TruSeq adapter sequences along with Illumina sample barcodes. TCR alpha and beta cDNA libraries were sequenced on the Illumina HiSeq platform with custom primers. The study's own analysis went as follows. Unique molecular identifiers were extracted from raw reads with MiGEC, and CDR3 positions were determined with MiXCR. Recombination models were inferred per individual with the repgenHMM and IGoR tools using an EM algorithm. The analysis of shared clonotypes was done with the tcR package in R, with sharing normalized by the product of cloneset sizes. To study raw recombination free of thymic and clonal selection effects, out-of-frame nonproductive sequences were analyzed. The public reads were reanalyzed by TCRdb: fastp trimming at Q25, MiXCR alignment, in-frame beta chains only. Rows with one shared CDR3 protein collapse into an entry with the most common genes and DNA. TCRdb, not the authors, supplied the V and J calls. The sample table shows 400,000 to 650,000 distinct CDR3 sequences, and 22% are seen once. Around 1% of the sample rests with the top ten.

The CDR3 spans 14 residues, from the cysteine through the phenylalanine. The retained sequence is limited to the CDR3, 42 bases, with the frame set at the first base. For CDR1 and CDR2, the germline V gene (reference sequence) lists DFQATT and SNEGSKA. Relative to germline, V is 2 bases shorter and J is 3 bases shorter, with 14 bases between their ends. This sample was shared with a second study, whose subject was T cells expressing NK-cell markers. Taken from the second paper: Eight donors provided sorted CD3+CD56+NKG2C+, CD3+CD56+NKG2C- and CD3+CD56-NKG2C+ T-cell subsets, whose TCR beta-chain repertoires were profiled. Among the eight sequenced donors, only one was HCMV-seronegative, while the other seven were HCMV-seropositive. In several experiments an anti-gammadeltaTCR antibody was added to restrict sorting to alphabetaTCR-expressing T cells. In a handful of donors, the dominant CD3+CD56+NKG2C+ clonotypes ranked among the top 10 CD8+ clonotypes, making up roughly 1.0-8% of CD8+ T cells. Those dominant clonotypes were again the most abundant among CD3+CD56-NKG2C+ cells in a handful of donors, at about 28.3-65%. Whether the expanded NKG2C-expressing T cell clones were specific for HCMV antigens remained unclear. All eight donors whose samples were sequenced were randomly selected healthy volunteers, three of them men and five women. A commercial ELISA kit detecting HCMV-specific IgG in serum was used to determine HCMV serostatus. MIGEC handled demultiplexing of the reads and grouping by UMI, while MiTCR was used to assemble and quantify clonotypes. To remove erroneous sequences, TCR cDNA sequences were retained only when supported by two or more reads. The tcR package was used for downstream repertoire analysis, with clonotypes matched between fractions based on CDR3 nucleotide sequence plus V segment. VDJmatch was used to annotate antigen specificity against VDJdb, with one amino acid substitution in CDR3 allowed.

The sequence was collected from a young woman in good health. Sequencing was performed on CD4+ T cells sorted from blood. Here the chain combines TRBV20-1 and TRBJ2-7; TRBD1 is a weak D gene call, 6 bases matching. Read as DNA, the sequence is TGCAGTGCTAGACCCCAGGGGAGCTTCTACGAGCAGTACTTC. The resulting protein is CSARPQGSFYEQYF.